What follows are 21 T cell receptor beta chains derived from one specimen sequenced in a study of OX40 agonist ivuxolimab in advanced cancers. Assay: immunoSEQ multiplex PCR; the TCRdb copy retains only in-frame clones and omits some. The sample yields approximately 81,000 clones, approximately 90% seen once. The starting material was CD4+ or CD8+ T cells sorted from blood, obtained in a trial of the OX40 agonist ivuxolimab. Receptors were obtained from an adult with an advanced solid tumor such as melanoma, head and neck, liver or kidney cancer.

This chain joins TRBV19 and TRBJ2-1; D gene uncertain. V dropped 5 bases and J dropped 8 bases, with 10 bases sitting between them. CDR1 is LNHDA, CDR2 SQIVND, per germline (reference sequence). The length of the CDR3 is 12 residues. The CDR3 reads CASSQSGYEQFF. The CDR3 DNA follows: TGTGCCAGTAGTCAGTCCGGGTATGAGCAGTTCTTC.

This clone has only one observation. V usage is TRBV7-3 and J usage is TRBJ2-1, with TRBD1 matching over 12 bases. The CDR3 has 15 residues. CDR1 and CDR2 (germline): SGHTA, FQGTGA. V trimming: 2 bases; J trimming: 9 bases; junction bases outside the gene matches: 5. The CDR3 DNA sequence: TGTGCCAGCAGCTTAGGGACAGGGGGCCAGGGTGAGCAGTTCTTC. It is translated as CASSLGTGGQGEQFF.

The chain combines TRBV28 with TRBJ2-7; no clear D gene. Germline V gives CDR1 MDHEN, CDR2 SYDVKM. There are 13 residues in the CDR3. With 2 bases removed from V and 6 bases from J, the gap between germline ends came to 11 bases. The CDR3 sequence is CASSLTSRGEQYF. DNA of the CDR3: TGTGCCAGCAGTTTAACTTCCAGAGGCGAGCAGTACTTC.

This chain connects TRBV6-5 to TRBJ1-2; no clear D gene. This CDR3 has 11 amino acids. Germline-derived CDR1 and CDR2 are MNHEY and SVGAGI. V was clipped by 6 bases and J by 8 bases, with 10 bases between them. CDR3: CASRHEGGYTF. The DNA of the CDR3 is TGTGCCAGCAGACACGAGGGCGGCTACACCTTC.

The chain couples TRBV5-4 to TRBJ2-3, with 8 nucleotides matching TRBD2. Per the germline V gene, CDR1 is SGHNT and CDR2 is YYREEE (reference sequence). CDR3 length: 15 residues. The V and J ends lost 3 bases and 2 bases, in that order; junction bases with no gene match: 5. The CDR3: CASSSSGGNTDTQYF. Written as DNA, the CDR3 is TGTGCCAGCAGCTCCTCGGGGGGGAACACAGATACGCAGTATTTT. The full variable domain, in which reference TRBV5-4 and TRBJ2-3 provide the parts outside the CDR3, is ETGVTQSPTHLIKTRGQQVTLRCSSQSGHNTVSWYQQALGQGPQFIFQYYREEENGRGNFPPRFSGLQFPNYSSELNVNALELDDSALYLCASSSSGGNTDTQYFGPGTRLTVL.

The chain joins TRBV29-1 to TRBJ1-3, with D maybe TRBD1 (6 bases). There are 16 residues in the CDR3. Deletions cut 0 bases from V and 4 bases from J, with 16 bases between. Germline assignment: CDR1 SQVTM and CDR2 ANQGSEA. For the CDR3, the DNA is TGCAGCGTTGAAGATCCGGGACAAACAAGAGGAAACACCATATATTTT. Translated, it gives CSVEDPGQTRGNTIYF.

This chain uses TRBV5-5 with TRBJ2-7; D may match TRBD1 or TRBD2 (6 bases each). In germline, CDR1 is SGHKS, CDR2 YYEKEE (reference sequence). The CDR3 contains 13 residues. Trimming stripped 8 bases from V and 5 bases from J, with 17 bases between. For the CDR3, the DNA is TGTGCCAGTACCATACAGGGACTTGACGAGCAGTACTTC. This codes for CASTIQGLDEQYF.

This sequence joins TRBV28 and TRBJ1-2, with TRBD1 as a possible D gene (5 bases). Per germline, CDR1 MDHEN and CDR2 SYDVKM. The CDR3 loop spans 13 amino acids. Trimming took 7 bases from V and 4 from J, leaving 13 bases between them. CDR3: CASTSTGFYGYTF. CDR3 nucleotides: TGTGCCAGCACGTCAACAGGATTCTATGGCTACACCTTC.

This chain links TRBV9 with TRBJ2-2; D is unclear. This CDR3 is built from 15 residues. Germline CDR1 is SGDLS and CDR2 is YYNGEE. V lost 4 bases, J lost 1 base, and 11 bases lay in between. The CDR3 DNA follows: TGTGCCAGCAGCCCGGCAAGGCGGAACACCGGGGAGCTGTTTTTT. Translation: CASSPARRNTGELFF. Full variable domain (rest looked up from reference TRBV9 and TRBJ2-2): DSGVTQTPKHLITATGQRVTLRCSPRSGDLSVYWYQQSLDQGLQFLIQYYNGEERAKGNILERFSAQQFPDLHSELNLSSLELGDSALYFCASSPARRNTGELFFGEGSRLTVL.

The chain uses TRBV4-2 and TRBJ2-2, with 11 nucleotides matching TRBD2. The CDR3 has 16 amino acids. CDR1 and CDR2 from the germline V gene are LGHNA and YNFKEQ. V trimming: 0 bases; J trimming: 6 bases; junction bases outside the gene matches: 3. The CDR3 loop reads CASSQDSGGASGELFF. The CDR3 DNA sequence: TGTGCCAGCAGCCAAGATAGCGGGGGGGCTTCCGGGGAGCTGTTTTTT.

CDR3 amino acids: CASSPTGAYEQYF. The CDR3 nucleotides are TGTGCCAGCAGCCCCACAGGGGCCTACGAGCAGTACTTC. The chain couples TRBV7-2 to TRBJ2-7; the match to TRBD1 covers 7 bases. Germline V gene data show CDR1 as SGHTA and CDR2 as FQGNSA. The CDR3 loop spans 13 amino acids. The trim removed 5 bases at V and 2 bases at J, leaving 3 bases unmatched.

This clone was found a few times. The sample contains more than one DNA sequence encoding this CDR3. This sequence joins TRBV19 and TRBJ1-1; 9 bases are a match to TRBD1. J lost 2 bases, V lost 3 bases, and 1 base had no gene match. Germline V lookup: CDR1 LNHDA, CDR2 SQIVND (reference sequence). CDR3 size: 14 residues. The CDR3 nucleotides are TGTGCCAGTAGTATGGACAGGGGTAACACTGAAGCTTTCTTT. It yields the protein CASSMDRGNTEAFF.

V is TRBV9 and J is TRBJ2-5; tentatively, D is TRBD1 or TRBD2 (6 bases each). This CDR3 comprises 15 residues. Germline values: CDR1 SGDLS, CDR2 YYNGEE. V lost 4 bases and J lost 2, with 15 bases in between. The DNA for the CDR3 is TGTGCCAGCAGCCTAGGGGGGTTGGGTCAAGAGACCCAGTACTTC. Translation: CASSLGGLGQETQYF. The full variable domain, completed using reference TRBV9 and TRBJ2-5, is DSGVTQTPKHLITATGQRVTLRCSPRSGDLSVYWYQQSLDQGLQFLIQYYNGEERAKGNILERFSAQQFPDLHSELNLSSLELGDSALYFCASSLGGLGQETQYFGPGTRLLVL.

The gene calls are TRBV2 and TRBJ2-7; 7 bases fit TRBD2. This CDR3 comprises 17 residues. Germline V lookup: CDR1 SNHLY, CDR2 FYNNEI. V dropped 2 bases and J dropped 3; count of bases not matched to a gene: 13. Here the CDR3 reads CASSEPGLVGGNYEQYF. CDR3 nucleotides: TGTGCCAGCAGTGAACCAGGACTAGTGGGGGGGAACTACGAGCAGTACTTC.

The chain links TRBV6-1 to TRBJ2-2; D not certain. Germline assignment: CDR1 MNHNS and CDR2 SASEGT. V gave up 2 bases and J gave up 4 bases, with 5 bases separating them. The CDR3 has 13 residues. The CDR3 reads CASSEQSTGELFF. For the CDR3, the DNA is TGTGCCAGCAGTGAACAAAGCACCGGGGAGCTGTTTTTT.

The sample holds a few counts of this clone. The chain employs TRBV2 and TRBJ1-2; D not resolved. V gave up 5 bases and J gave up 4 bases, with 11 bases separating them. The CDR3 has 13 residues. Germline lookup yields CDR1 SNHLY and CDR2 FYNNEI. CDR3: CASSPDGFYGYTF. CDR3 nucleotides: TGTGCCAGCAGTCCGGACGGGTTCTATGGCTACACCTTC.

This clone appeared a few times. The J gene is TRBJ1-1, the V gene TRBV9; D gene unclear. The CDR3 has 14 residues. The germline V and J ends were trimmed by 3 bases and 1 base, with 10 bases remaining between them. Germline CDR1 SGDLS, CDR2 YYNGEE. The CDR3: CASSDGRANTEAFF. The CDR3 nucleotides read TGTGCCAGCAGCGACGGTAGGGCGAACACTGAAGCTTTCTTT.

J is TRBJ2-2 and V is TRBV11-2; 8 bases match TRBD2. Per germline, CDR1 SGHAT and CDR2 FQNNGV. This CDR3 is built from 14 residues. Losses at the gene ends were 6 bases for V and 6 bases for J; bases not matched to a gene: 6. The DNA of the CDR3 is TGTGCCAGCAGATCCGGGACTAGGTCCGGGGAGCTGTTTTTT. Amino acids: CASRSGTRSGELFF. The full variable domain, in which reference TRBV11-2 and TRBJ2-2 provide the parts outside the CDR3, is EAGVAQSPRYKIIEKRQSVAFWCNPISGHATLYWYQQILGQGPKLLIQFQNNGVVDDSQLPKDRFSAERLKGVDSTLKIQPAKLEDSAVYLCASRSGTRSGELFFGEGSRLTVL.

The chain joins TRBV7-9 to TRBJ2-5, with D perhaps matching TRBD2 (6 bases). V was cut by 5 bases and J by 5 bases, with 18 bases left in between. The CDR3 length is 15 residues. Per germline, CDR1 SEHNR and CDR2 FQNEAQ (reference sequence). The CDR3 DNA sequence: TGTGCCAGCAGCCTCTCGGGGGAATTGGTTGAGACCCAGTACTTC. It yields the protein CASSLSGELVETQYF.

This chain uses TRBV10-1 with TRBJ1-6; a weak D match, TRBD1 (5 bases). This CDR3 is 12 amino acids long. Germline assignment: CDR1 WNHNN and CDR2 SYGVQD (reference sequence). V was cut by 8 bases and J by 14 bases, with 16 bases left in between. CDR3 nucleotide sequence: TGCGCCAGCGACAGAGGTACTACTTCCCTCCACTTT. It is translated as CASDRGTTSLHF.

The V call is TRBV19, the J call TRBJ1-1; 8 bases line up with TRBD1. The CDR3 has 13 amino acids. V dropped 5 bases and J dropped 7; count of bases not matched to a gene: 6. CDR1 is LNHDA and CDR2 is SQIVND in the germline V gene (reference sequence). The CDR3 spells CASSDRGDIEAFF. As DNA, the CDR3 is TGTGCCAGTAGTGACAGGGGTGACATTGAAGCTTTCTTT.